A single sample is the source of the 22 T cell receptor beta chains below, sequenced in a study of blood T cell repertoires in COVID-19. TCRdb keeps only in-frame clones here, not all; method: immunoSEQ multiplex PCR. Among 250,000 to 300,000 clones, around 80% were seen once, and the ten largest hold about 5.7%. The sample taken for sequencing was peripheral blood. The receptors shown here come from an elderly man with acute or convalescent COVID-19.

The CDR3 spells CASSYSSGGARLETQYF. The CDR3 DNA sequence: TGTGCCAGCAGTTACTCTAGCGGGGGGGCCAGATTGGAGACCCAGTACTTC. This chain connects TRBV6-2 or TRBV6-3 to TRBJ2-5, with 11 bases that match TRBD2. Germline lookup yields CDR1 MNHEY and CDR2 SVGEGT. V was pared by 0 bases and J by 5 bases, with 8 bases of the junction left unmatched. This CDR3 spans 17 amino acids.

Written as DNA, the CDR3 is TGTGCCAGCAGTCCGGCGGGAGAGGTCGGTGAGCAGTTCTTC. Amino acid sequence: CASSPAGEVGEQFF. This chain uses TRBV7-3 with TRBJ2-1; 7 nucleotides agree with TRBD2. Trimming took 6 bases from V and 9 from J; bases not matched to a gene: 11. Germline CDR1 SGHTA, CDR2 FQGTGA. The CDR3 extends over 14 amino acids.

This chain joins TRBV27 and TRBJ1-2; D perhaps matches TRBD1 (5 bases). CDR1 is MNHEY, CDR2 SMNVEV, per germline (reference sequence). The V and J ends lost 5 bases and 0 bases respectively, with 7 bases between them. CDR3 length: 13 residues. The chain's CDR3 is CASSPTANYGYTF. The DNA for the CDR3 is TGTGCCAGCAGTCCGACAGCTAACTATGGCTACACCTTC.

The V gene is TRBV5-1, the J gene TRBJ1-1, with D unresolved. Germline V gives CDR1 SGHRS, CDR2 YFSETQ. This CDR3 spans 15 amino acids. Trimming left V 4 bases short and J 1 base short, with 14 bases between. CDR3 sequence: CASSPSTAGNTEAFF. CDR3 coding DNA: TGCGCCAGCAGCCCCTCGACGGCGGGGAACACTGAAGCTTTCTTT.

The V gene is TRBV6-4, the J gene TRBJ2-5; TRBD1 matches at 7 bases. The V gene end was trimmed by 6 bases and the J gene end by 7 bases; junction bases not matched to a gene: 11. Germline V gene sequence: CDR1 MRHNA, CDR2 SNTAGT. This CDR3 is 14 amino acids long. The CDR3: CASRRDSSSGTQYF. The CDR3 DNA reads as TGTGCCAGCAGACGGGACAGTTCCTCAGGGACCCAGTACTTC.

This clone showed up just once. V is TRBV13 and J is TRBJ1-3; D is unresolved. V lost 7 bases to trimming and J lost 0 bases, with 13 bases between them. This CDR3 contains 15 residues. Germline CDR1 is PRHDT and CDR2 is FYEKMQ (reference sequence). This CDR3 reads CASTPRFFSGNTIYF. CDR3 nucleotide sequence: TGTGCCAGCACCCCCAGGTTTTTCTCTGGAAACACCATATATTTT.

The V gene is TRBV7-6, the J gene TRBJ2-4; maybe TRBD1 (5 bases). This CDR3 has 18 amino acids. The germline CDR1 and CDR2 sequences are SGHVS and FNYEAQ. V lost 5 bases and J lost 2, with 22 bases in between. The CDR3 spells CASSPTETVQATKNIQYF. CDR3 nucleotides: TGTGCCAGCAGCCCGACCGAGACAGTACAAGCAACCAAAAACATTCAGTACTTC.

A few counts support this clone. The V gene is TRBV5-4, the J gene TRBJ1-2; 9 nucleotides agree with TRBD1. The J segment lost 2 bases and the V segment lost 3 bases, leaving 2 bases of the junction unmatched. The CDR3 covers 14 residues. Germline V lookup: CDR1 SGHNT, CDR2 YYREEE (reference sequence). Here the CDR3 reads CASSSGTGNYGYTF. For the CDR3, the DNA is TGTGCCAGCAGCTCGGGGACAGGGAACTATGGCTACACCTTC.

CDR3 DNA sequence: TGTGCCAGCAGTTCAGGACAGATAAACTACGAGCAGTACTTC. This translates into CASSSGQINYEQYF. The rearrangement links TRBV28 to TRBJ2-7; the D gene is possibly TRBD1 (6 bases). CDR1 MDHEN and CDR2 SYDVKM come from the germline V gene. V was pared by 4 bases and J by 3 bases, with 13 bases between. CDR3 size: 14 residues.

The rearrangement joins TRBV4-1 to TRBJ2-5; the match to TRBD2 covers 11 bases. V was pared by 0 bases and J by 4 bases, with 7 bases of the junction left unmatched. The CDR3 is 17 amino acids. The germline gives CDR1 MGHRA, CDR2 YSYEKL. In DNA, the CDR3 is TGCGCCAGCAGCCAAGACTTTAGCGGGGGGGCGCGAGAGACCCAGTACTTC. Translated: CASSQDFSGGARETQYF.

The CDR3 nucleotides read TGTGCCATCAGTGACCTAGGGCGGGAGATGGGCAATGAGCAGTTCTTC. Translating it yields CAISDLGREMGNEQFF. The V gene is TRBV10-3, the J gene TRBJ2-1, with 7 bases matching TRBD2. J was trimmed by 6 bases and V by 3 bases; bases with no gene match: 11. Germline lookup yields CDR1 ENHRY and CDR2 SYGVKD. The CDR3 length is 16 residues.

The gene calls are TRBV2 and TRBJ2-3; 7 bases are shared with TRBD2. Per the germline V gene, CDR1 is SNHLY and CDR2 is FYNNEI. After removal of 5 bases from V and 8 bases from J, the junction contained 7 bases not matched to a gene. This CDR3 is 13 amino acids long. The CDR3 loop reads CASSSGGTGTQYF. CDR3 nucleotide sequence: TGTGCCAGCAGTTCCGGGGGGACGGGTACGCAGTATTTT.

In its sample, this clone was seen once. Other DNA sequences from this sample encode an identical CDR3 as well. This chain uses TRBV5-6 with TRBJ2-3, with 8 positions matching TRBD2. The CDR3 spans 15 residues. V lost 0 bases to trimming and J lost 3 bases; unmatched junction nucleotides: 3. CDR1 is SGHDT, CDR2 YYEEEE, per germline. The DNA for the CDR3 is TGTGCCAGCAGCTTGGATACGGGGGGGACAGATACGCAGTATTTT. Translated, it gives CASSLDTGGTDTQYF.

This clone was seen a few times. V gene TRBV2 combines with J gene TRBJ1-4; D remains unclear. The V end lost 2 bases, the J end lost 4 bases, and 5 bases lay between the germline ends. The CDR3 is 13 amino acids. Germline values: CDR1 SNHLY, CDR2 FYNNEI. The chain's CDR3 is CASSETGNEKLFF. CDR3 DNA sequence: TGTGCCAGCAGTGAAACGGGTAATGAAAAACTGTTTTTT.

The chain uses TRBV25-1 and TRBJ2-3; no definite D call. Germline CDR1 MGHDK, CDR2 SYGVNS. Trimming left V 1 base short and J 8 bases short, with 10 bases between. The CDR3 consists of 13 residues. For the CDR3, the DNA is TGTGCCAGCAGTGAATTAGTCCGGAGTACGCAGTATTTT. Amino acids: CASSELVRSTQYF.

The chain uses TRBV4-1 and TRBJ1-2; 9 bases line up with TRBD1. Germline V CDR1 and CDR2: MGHRA, YSYEKL. CDR3 length: 14 residues. With 2 bases clipped from V and 3 bases from J, the junction kept 1 base outside the gene matches. CDR3 nucleotides: TGCGCCAGCAGCCAAACAGGGGGCGACTATGGCTACACCTTC. Translated: CASSQTGGDYGYTF.

The chain is built from TRBV3-1 (or the pseudogene TRBV3-2) and TRBJ1-4, with D hard to call. There are 14 residues in the CDR3. The ends were cut back, 4 bases at V and 7 bases at J, with 13 bases in the middle. Germline V lookup: CDR1 LGHDT, CDR2 YNNKEL (reference sequence). The CDR3 DNA reads TGTGCCAGCAGCCCCAACCTTCGGGTTGAAAAACTGTTTTTT. Protein sequence: CASSPNLRVEKLFF.

CDR3 residues: CATTARSRIGDEQYF. As DNA, the CDR3 is TGTGCCACCACGGCCAGAAGTAGGATCGGGGACGAGCAGTACTTC. The rearrangement links TRBV19 to TRBJ2-7, with D possibly being TRBD2 (5 bases). The CDR3 length is 15 residues. V was clipped by 10 bases and J by 5 bases, with 24 bases between them. Germline V gene data show CDR1 as LNHDA and CDR2 as SQIVND (reference sequence).

CDR3 bases: TGTGCCAGCAGTGTGTACAGGGACGGTCAGCCCCAGCATTTT. As protein: CASSVYRDGQPQHF. This sequence joins TRBV2 and TRBJ1-5; maybe TRBD1 (6 bases). V was clipped by 4 bases and J by 6 bases, with 13 bases between them. Germline values: CDR1 SNHLY, CDR2 FYNNEI. This CDR3 contains 14 residues.

The chain recombines TRBV7-9 with TRBJ1-1; D gene uncertain. V was clipped by 1 base and J by 2 bases, with 14 bases between them. Germline CDR1 SEHNR, CDR2 FQNEAQ (reference sequence). The CDR3 is 16 amino acids. CDR3 coding DNA: TGTGCCAGCAGCTTAGGTTCTGGGGAGCGAAACACTGAAGCTTTCTTT. This encodes CASSLGSGERNTEAFF.

The J gene is TRBJ1-2, the V gene TRBV30; D perhaps matches TRBD1 (5 bases). CDR3 size: 14 residues. Trimming left V 0 bases short and J 8 bases short, with 16 bases between. CDR1 GTSNPN and CDR2 SVGIG come from the germline V gene (reference sequence). CDR3 nucleotides: TGTGCCTGGAGTGTAGGGTTGGAGGGGAGGGGCTACACCTTC. It codes for CAWSVGLEGRGYTF.

This clone was seen a handful of times. The chain combines TRBV24-1 with TRBJ2-1, with no clear D. The V gene's germline CDR1 is KGHDR and CDR2 SFDVKD. This CDR3 region has 15 residues. The germline V and J ends were trimmed by 7 bases and 0 bases, with 12 bases remaining between them. CDR3 nucleotides: TGTGCCACCAGCCACCCAGGTAGCTCCTACAATGAGCAGTTCTTC. This gives the protein CATSHPGSSYNEQFF.